This TCR beta chain was recorded in a study of T cell responses to AZD1222 COVID-19 vaccine (dated by TCRdb to the early 2020s). At the level of the whole study: TCR sequencing was performed for 233 trial participants, of whom about 200 were given two doses of AZD1222 and approximately 25 were given two doses of MenACWY control vaccine. Enrollment into the trials was organized by age into subgroups of 18-55, 56-69 and 70-plus years, and those subgroups contained roughly 150, 30 and 60 TCR-sequenced participants, respectively. Findings and caveats that apply to the study as a whole: Vaccine-associated CD4 TCRs spanned the whole spike protein, with dominant responses in regions 160-218 and 743-854. Because no samples from the day 14 peak response were available, repertoires could be characterized only after the peak T cell response. In the small 56-69-year group, the increase in depth fell short of significance, most likely because of low power. Spike-specific TCR breadth and depth rose significantly after two AZD1222 doses compared with day 0 and with MenACWY recipients. Conclusions about previously exposed vaccinees are limited because only six or seven AZD1222 recipients were SARS-CoV-2 seropositive at baseline. Participants were mostly white British and included more females than males, and it was suggested by the authors that clonal diversity may have been underestimated. Reportedly, close to half of the unique spike-specific TCRs recognized epitopes lying outside the regions that are mutated in the B.1.351 and B.1.1.7 variants.

Remarks on this clone: There is no known antigen for this receptor. The record has no base qualities; no much larger clone is one base away.

Compared with germline, V lacks 5 bases and J lacks 1 base; bases without a gene match: 13. CDR1 SEHNR and CDR2 FQNEAQ are derived from the germline V gene (reference sequence). The CDR3 numbers 17 residues from cysteine through phenylalanine. The entry retains the CDR3 DNA only, 51 bases that are in frame from base 1. The CDR3 regions of human TCRbeta chains were analyzed by immunosequencing. The paper's processing steps were these. TCRs in the repertoires were compared against a reference library of SARS-CoV-2-specific TCRs that had been generated with the MIRA antigen-specificity platform. Breadth meant the fraction of unique TCRs that were SARS-CoV-2-associated, whereas depth meant the fraction of total T cells that were SARS-CoV-2-associated. Using the MIRA data, every spike-specific TCR was mapped to the spike region that the TCR reacted to and assigned to either a CD4 or a CD8 class. Log10-transformed breadth and depth values were compared by one-way ANOVA with Sidak's multiple comparisons tests. The source is immuneACCESS, and TCRdb retained only in-frame sequences with V and J called. Part of the clones is not carried over; for the studies checked, unresolved V genes explain less than half of this, and the remainder is unexplained. The V and J calls and the clone size are those of that table, but D and trimming were determined from the DNA. This sample holds about 150,000 clones; over 85% were observed only once. The ten biggest clones cover around 1.7% of the sample.

In the paper's terms, the time point label means: about 28 days (+/-7) after the second vaccine dose. AZD1222 recipients whose second dose came at about 4 weeks and those whose second dose came at about 12 weeks were combined into one group, since spike-specific TCR depth and breadth did not differ between the two schedules. Samples from vaccinated people were obtained from the UK trials COV001 and COV002, which included a single-blind randomized controlled phase 2/3 trial of AZD1222 (ChAdOx1 nCoV-19) in healthy adults. Trial participant PBMC samples were collected at day 0 and day 28 after the second dose for TCRbeta chain sequencing.

The sequencing here drew on peripheral blood, taken 28 days after the second AZD1222 dose. The clonotype was recovered from an adult who received the AZD1222 COVID-19 vaccine. The rearranged chain carries TRBV7-9 and TRBJ1-1, and 7 junctional nucleotides match TRBD1. The CDR3 sequence is CASSHGQANTRNTEAFF. The nucleotide sequence reads as follows: TGTGCCAGCAGCCACGGACAGGCTAATACAAGGAACACTGAAGCTTTCTTT. Where the CDR3 stops, the reference TRBV7-9 and TRBJ1-1 genes take over; the full variable domain is DTGVSQNPRHKITKRGQNVTFRCDPISEHNRLYWYRQTLGQGPEFLTYFQNEAQLEKSRLLSDRFSAERPKGSFSTLEIQRTEQGDSAMYLCASSHGQANTRNTEAFFGQGTRLTVV.